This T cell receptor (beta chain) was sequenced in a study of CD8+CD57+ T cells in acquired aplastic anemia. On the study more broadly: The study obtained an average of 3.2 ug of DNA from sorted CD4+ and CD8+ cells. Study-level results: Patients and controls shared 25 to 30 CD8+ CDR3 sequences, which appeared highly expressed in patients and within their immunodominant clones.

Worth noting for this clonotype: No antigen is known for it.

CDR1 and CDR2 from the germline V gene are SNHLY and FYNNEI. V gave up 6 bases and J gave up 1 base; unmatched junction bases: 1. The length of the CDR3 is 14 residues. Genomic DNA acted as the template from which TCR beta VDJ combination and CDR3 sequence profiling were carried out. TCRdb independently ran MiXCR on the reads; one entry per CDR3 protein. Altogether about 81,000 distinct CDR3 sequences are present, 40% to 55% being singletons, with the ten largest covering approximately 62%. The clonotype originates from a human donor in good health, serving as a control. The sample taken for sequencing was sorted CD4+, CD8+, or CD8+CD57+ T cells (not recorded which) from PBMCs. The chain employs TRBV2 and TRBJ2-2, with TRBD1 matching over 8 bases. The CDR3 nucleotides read TGTGCCAGCAGGGGGACAGGGAACACCGGGGAGCTGTTTTTT. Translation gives CASRGTGNTGELFF.